The T cell receptor (beta chain) under discussion was sequenced for a study of blood T cells in healthy people across ages (dated by TCRdb to between 2014 and 2016). At the level of the whole study: In model experiments, template switching captured about one uniquely barcoded TCR beta cDNA molecule for every two T cells. Age-related changes in TCR beta repertoire diversity were measured in the study by deep sequencing normalized with unique cDNA molecular identifiers. The donors were divided into four age groups: young (average around 16 years), middle-aged (about 41), aged (approximately 59) and long-lived (82). For two donors (one aged 18 to 30 and one aged 80 or older), the study analyzed two additional independent replicas of 1 million unique cDNA reads from the same blood draw. To avoid experimental bias, donors of different ages were spread randomly across the sequencing lanes. The investigation overall reported the following: There was a strong correlation between observed TCR beta diversity and the percentage of naive T cells measured by flow cytometry. Compared with the aged group, more naive CD4+ T cells, fewer expanded clones and increased TCR diversity were shown by the long-lived group, suggesting age selection. As age increased, observed TCR beta diversity per million T cells dropped in a roughly linear way, and a significant reduction was already evident by age 40. Estimates of total diversity based on one million sequenced T cells were considered lower bounds and underestimates. Donor CMV infection status was unknown, potentially confounding age-related changes in expanded clonotypes. Since profiling was done on bulk unsorted PBMCs, naive and antigen-experienced compartments could not be conclusively compared.

A note on this clonotype: What antigen it recognizes has not been identified. Base quality data are lacking; no much larger clone is found one base away.

Donors were 39 systemically healthy Caucasian individuals from Russia aged roughly 6 to 90 years. Approximately 9 milliliters of peripheral blood were collected from each donor into EDTA-treated Vacutainer tubes. Ficoll-Paque density-gradient centrifugation was used to isolate PBMCs, with at least 6.5 million per sample. Total RNA, at least 5.5 micrograms per sample, was extracted from PBMCs with Trizol reagent. Naive CD45RAhigh/CD27high T cell percentages were measured by flow cytometry on a PBMC aliquot from every donor. Library prep was done by 5' RACE. Data came from an Illumina HiSeq 2500. The second PCR ran for about 6 to 11 cycles and used a J-beta primer mix along with a sample-barcoded 5' primer. Each TCR beta cDNA molecule received a unique molecular identifier from a template-switch 5' adaptor carrying 12 random nucleotides. Each sample yielded at least 2.5 million CDR3-containing paired-end reads. All of the RNA was converted into first-strand cDNA using the Mint cDNA synthesis kit, with a TRBC-specific oligonucleotide serving as the primer. After uracil-DNA glycosylase treatment, a first 18-cycle PCR used universal primers M1SS and BC2_uni_R on all cDNA. The study's own analysis went as follows. For normalization, 1 million high-quality reads, each with a distinct molecular identifier, were randomly selected from each sample. Reads with shared molecular identifiers were discarded instead of being binned into consensus sequences. CDR3 identification, clonotype clustering and error correction used MiTCR with a Q25 quality threshold and the strictest error-elimination algorithm. Lower-bound total TCR beta diversity was estimated with a nonparametric unseen species model using Euler transformation. Using fastp at Q25 and MiXCR, TCRdb reprocessed the public reads and kept productive beta chains. Rows merge per CDR3 protein into single entries with the most common DNA and genes. The V and J calls and clone size come from TCRdb's table, not from the authors' own analysis. Within this sample are 1.5 million to 2 million distinct CDR3 sequences, with roughly 52% of them counted one time only. The top ten clones comprise about 2.1% of the sample.

The sequence was collected from a woman aged 40 to 50 in good health. Sequencing used blood.

DNA sequence: TGTGCCAGCAGCTTAGTAGTAGGGACGAGCGGCTACACCTTC. Translated, it reads CASSLVVGTSGYTF. The chain links TRBV7-2 with TRBJ1-2; TRBD1 is perhaps the D gene, given 5 matching bases. Spanning cysteine to phenylalanine, the CDR3 consists of 14 amino acids. The read is trimmed to its CDR3 DNA, 42 bases read in frame from base 1. CDR1 SGHTA and CDR2 FQGNSA were looked up in the germline V gene. V was cut back by 1 base and J by 8 bases, leaving a gap of 14 bases between them.